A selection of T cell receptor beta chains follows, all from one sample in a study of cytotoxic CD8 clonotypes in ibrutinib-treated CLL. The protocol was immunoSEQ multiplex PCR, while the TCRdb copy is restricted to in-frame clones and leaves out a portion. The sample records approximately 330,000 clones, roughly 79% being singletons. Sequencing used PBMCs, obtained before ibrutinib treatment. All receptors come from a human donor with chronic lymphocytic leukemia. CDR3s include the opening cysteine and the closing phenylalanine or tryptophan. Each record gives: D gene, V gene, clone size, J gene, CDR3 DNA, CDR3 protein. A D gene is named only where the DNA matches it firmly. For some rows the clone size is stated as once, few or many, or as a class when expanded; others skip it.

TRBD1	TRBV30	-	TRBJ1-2	TGTGCCTGGATGGGACAGGGCCGCTATGGCTACACCTTC	CAWMGQGRYGYTF
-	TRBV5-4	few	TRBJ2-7	TGTGCCAGCAGCCCGGGGGGGACAGGGACCTACGAGCAGTACTTC	CASSPGGTGTYEQYF
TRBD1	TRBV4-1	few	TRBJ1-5	TGCGCCAGCAGCCATTTAACAGGGGGAGCTTATAGCAATCAGCCCCAGCATTTT	CASSHLTGGAYSNQPQHF
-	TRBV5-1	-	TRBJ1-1	TGCGCCAGCAGCATTGAAGGGCTGCTGAACACTGAAGCTTTCTTT	CASSIEGLLNTEAFF
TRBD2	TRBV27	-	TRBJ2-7	TGTGCCAGCAGTTTAGAATCTAGCGGGGGGTACCAGCAGTACTTC	CASSLESSGGYQQYF
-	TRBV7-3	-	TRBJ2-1	TGTGCCAGCAGCTTAACCACCTCGGGACCCTACAATGAGCAGTTCTTC	CASSLTTSGPYNEQFF
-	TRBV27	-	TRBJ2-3	TGTGCCAGCAGTTTAAGTACGCAGTATTTT	CASSLSTQYF
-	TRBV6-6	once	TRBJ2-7	TGTGCCAGCAAAGGGACCTACGAGCAGTACTTC	CASKGTYEQYF
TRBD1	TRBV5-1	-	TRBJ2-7	TGCGCCAGCAGCTTGGTTTTCGACAGGGGTGTGGACGAGCAGTACTTC	CASSLVFDRGVDEQYF
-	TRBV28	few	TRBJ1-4	TGTGCCAGCAGCCCGGACTCGGAGGAAAAACTGTTTTTT	CASSPDSEEKLFF
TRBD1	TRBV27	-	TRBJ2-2	TGTGCCAGCAGCCGGGACAGGGAAAACACCGGGGAGCTGTTTTTT	CASSRDRENTGELFF
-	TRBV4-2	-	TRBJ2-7	TGTGCCAGCAGCCAAGATTTTCGTCGAGCGGCCTCCTACGAGCAGTACTTC	CASSQDFRRAASYEQYF
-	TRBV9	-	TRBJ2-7	TGTGCCAGCAGCGTAGGGCCCAGGAATCCTTACGAGCAGTACTTC	CASSVGPRNPYEQYF
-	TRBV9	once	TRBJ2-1	TGTGCCAGCAGCGTAGAGCTGTCCACCGGGCTGGATGAGCAGTTCTTC	CASSVELSTGLDEQFF
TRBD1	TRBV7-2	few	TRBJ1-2	TGTGCCAGCAGCTCGGACAGGTGGAGTTATGGCTACACCTTC	CASSSDRWSYGYTF
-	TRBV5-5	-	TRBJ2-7	TGTGCCAGCAGCTCGGAAATCTGGGGGCACGAGCAGTACTTC	CASSSEIWGHEQYF
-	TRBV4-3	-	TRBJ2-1	TGCGCCAGCAGCCAAGTGGGGGGCGCCTACAATGAGCAGTTCTTC	CASSQVGGAYNEQFF
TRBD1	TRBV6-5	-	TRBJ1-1	TGTGCCAGCAGTTACGCGGGACAGCCAACAAGAGAAGCTTTCTTT	CASSYAGQPTREAFF
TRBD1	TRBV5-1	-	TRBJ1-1	TGCGCCAGCAGCCCCTCGGGACAGGGATCTCGGGACACTGAAGCTTTCTTT	CASSPSGQGSRDTEAFF
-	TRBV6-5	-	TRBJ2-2	TGTGCCAGCAGTTATCGCGCGGGAAGGGCGGGGGAGCTGTTTTTT	CASSYRAGRAGELFF
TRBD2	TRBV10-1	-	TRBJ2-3	TGCGCCAGCTCTCCGGGACTAGCGGGCCCCACAGATACGCAGTATTTT	CASSPGLAGPTDTQYF
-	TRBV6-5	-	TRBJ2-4	TGTGCCAGCAGCGAAACCACAGGGGGGGACATTCAGTACTTC	CASSETTGGDIQYF
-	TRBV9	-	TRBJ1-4	TGTGCCAGCAGCGTAGAGGCGGGCCCGTACGAAAAACTGTTTTTT	CASSVEAGPYEKLFF
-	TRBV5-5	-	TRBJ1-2	TGTGCCAGCAGCTTGGCCAAGAACAGCTGGTATGGCTACACCTTC	CASSLAKNSWYGYTF
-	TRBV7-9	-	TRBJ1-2	TGTGCCAGCAGCTCGGAACCCGGGGGTTACGGCTACACCTTC	CASSSEPGGYGYTF
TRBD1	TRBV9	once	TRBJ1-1	TGTGCCAGCGGAACAGGGGGCCGTCACACTGAAGCTTTCTTT	CASGTGGRHTEAFF
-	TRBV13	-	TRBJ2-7	TGTGCCAGCAGCTTAGCTGCGACAGCGAGTTACGAGCAGTACTTC	CASSLAATASYEQYF